These 13 T cell receptor beta chains came from one sample sequenced in a study of blood T cell repertoires in COVID-19. Clones were sequenced by immunoSEQ multiplex PCR, and TCRdb holds only the in-frame ones, with some missing. The table has about 74,000 clones, roughly 90% seen once. Sequencing input: peripheral blood. The receptors come from a man between 65 and 85 years old with active or convalescent COVID-19.

The chain recombines TRBV12-5 with TRBJ1-4; TRBD1 is a possible D gene (5 bases). The CDR3 consists of 15 residues. Germline CDR1 is LGHNT and CDR2 is FRNRAP. V was clipped by 1 base and J by 5 bases, with 11 bases between them. CDR3 sequence reads: CASGLGRRGNEKLFF. The CDR3 DNA is TGTGCTAGTGGTTTGGGGCGTCGGGGGAATGAAAAACTGTTTTTT.

The rearrangement uses TRBV5-4 and TRBJ2-5; a possible D gene is TRBD2 (5 bases). V lost 6 bases, J lost 3 bases, and 21 bases lay in between. The germline CDR1 and CDR2 sequences are SGHNT and YYREEE (reference sequence). This CDR3 is 16 amino acids long. The CDR3 sequence: CASTTLGAQRKETQYF. The CDR3 DNA reads as TGTGCCAGCACCACACTAGGCGCGCAGAGAAAAGAGACCCAGTACTTC.

The sample holds one count of this clone. The chain has TRBV6-5 and TRBJ2-5, with 12 nucleotides matching TRBD2. The trim removed 6 bases at V and 4 bases at J, leaving 6 bases unmatched. This CDR3 spans 15 amino acids. Germline-derived CDR1 and CDR2 are MNHEY and SVGAGI. The CDR3: CASRPSGRAVETQYF. The CDR3 DNA reads TGTGCCAGCAGACCTAGCGGGAGGGCCGTAGAGACCCAGTACTTC.

V gene TRBV7-8 combines with J gene TRBJ2-7; 13 nucleotides agree with TRBD2. This CDR3 contains 18 residues. Germline CDR1 and CDR2: SGHVS and FQNEAQ. Trimming took 1 base from V and 12 from J; bases not matched to a gene: 18. The CDR3 nucleotides are TGTGCCAGCAGCTTAGTCTTAGGGATACCGGGACTAGCGGGAATCGCGTACTTC. It is translated as CASSLVLGIPGLAGIAYF.

This clone was observed a handful of times. The chain uses TRBV5-1 and TRBJ2-5, with D tentatively TRBD1 (5 bases). The V gene's germline CDR1 is SGHRS and CDR2 YFSETQ. The ends were cut back, 7 bases at V and 3 bases at J, with 13 bases in the middle. The CDR3 covers 13 residues. The CDR3 nucleotides read TGCGCCAGCCGACCCTCAGGGAAAGAGACCCAGTACTTC. Translation gives CASRPSGKETQYF.

This rearrangement joins TRBV5-5 to TRBJ1-6; 7 bases are shared with TRBD1. CDR3 length: 15 amino acids. J lost 7 bases, V lost 5 bases, and 9 bases had no gene match. Germline V gene sequence: CDR1 SGHKS, CDR2 YYEKEE (reference sequence). The CDR3 protein is CASSHTGVRNSPLHF. The CDR3 DNA reads as TGTGCCAGCAGTCATACAGGGGTGAGGAATTCACCCCTCCACTTT. Full variable domain (remainder filled in from reference TRBV5-5 and TRBJ1-6): DAGVTQSPTHLIKTRGQQVTLRCSPISGHKSVSWYQQVLGQGPQFIFQYYEKEERGRGNFPDRFSARQFPNYSSELNVNALLLGDSALYLCASSHTGVRNSPLHFGNGTRLTVT.

J is TRBJ2-5 and V is TRBV5-4, with D possibly being TRBD2 (5 bases). The germline gives CDR1 SGHNT, CDR2 YYREEE (reference sequence). The CDR3 is 16 residues long. Trimming pared 4 bases from V and 5 bases from J, leaving 21 bases between. CDR3 in amino acids: CASSRSGVGAWETQYF. CDR3 bases: TGTGCCAGCAGCCGCTCCGGGGTGGGAGCTTGGGAGACCCAGTACTTC.

The chain employs TRBV12-3 or TRBV12-4 and TRBJ2-1, with 7 bases aligning to TRBD2. The CDR3 spans 13 residues. Unmatched junction bases numbered 4, after V lost 6 bases and J lost 5 bases. The CDR3 loop is CASRHGLDNEQFF. CDR3 nucleotides: TGTGCCAGCAGGCATGGACTAGACAATGAGCAGTTCTTC.

The chain links TRBV6-5 to TRBJ1-2; D may be TRBD1 (6 bases). This CDR3 contains 13 residues. V was clipped by 1 base and J by 8 bases, with 11 bases between them. CDR1 is MNHEY and CDR2 is SVGAGI in the germline V gene. The CDR3 region is CASSYYRADGYTF. The DNA for the CDR3 is TGTGCCAGCAGTTACTACAGGGCGGACGGCTACACCTTC.

This chain joins TRBV19 and TRBJ1-6; D possibly corresponds to TRBD1 (6 bases). The CDR3 contains 14 residues. V shed 7 bases and J shed 5 bases, with 12 bases lying between them. CDR1 LNHDA and CDR2 SQIVND come from the germline V gene (reference sequence). The CDR3 DNA is TGTGCCAGTACCCCGGACAGTCATAATTCACCCCTCCACTTT. The encoded protein is CASTPDSHNSPLHF. The full variable domain, in which reference TRBV19 and TRBJ1-6 provide the parts outside the CDR3, is DGGITQSPKYLFRKEGQNVTLSCEQNLNHDAMYWYRQDPGQGLRLIYYSQIVNDFQKGDIAEGYSVSREKKESFPLTVTSAQKNPTAFYLCASTPDSHNSPLHFGNGTRLTVT.

This sequence joins TRBV5-5 and TRBJ2-7; D is undetermined. The germline gives CDR1 SGHKS, CDR2 YYEKEE (reference sequence). The V and J ends lost 0 bases and 1 base respectively, with 5 bases between them. The length of the CDR3 is 13 residues. CDR3 residues: CASSLAGSYEQYF. CDR3 sequence (DNA): TGTGCCAGCAGCTTGGCGGGTTCCTACGAGCAGTACTTC.

For this clone: Mismatch with germline at one junction end may stem from a read error. V is TRBV6-6 and J is TRBJ1-2, with D possibly matching TRBD1 (6 bases). The germline V gene encodes CDR1 MNHNY and CDR2 SVGAGI (reference sequence). This CDR3 is built from 14 residues. CDR3 in amino acids: CASTNGGAKYGYTF. The CDR3 region has the DNA TGTGCCAGCACCAACGGGGGGGCTAAGTATGGCTACACCTTC.

The gene calls are TRBV4-2 and TRBJ2-1, with 13 bases aligning to TRBD2. The CDR3 is made up of 19 amino acids. V was clipped by 4 bases and J by 0 bases; unmatched bases: 9. CDR1 is LGHNA and CDR2 is YNFKEQ in the germline V gene. The CDR3 DNA reads as TGTGCCAGCAGCCCTCGGACTAGCGGGGGCGGGGTCTCCTACAATGAGCAGTTCTTC. It encodes CASSPRTSGGGVSYNEQFF.